This entry is about one T cell receptor beta chain. It has no known antigen specificity. Base qualities are not at hand, and no much larger clone is one base apart. TCRbeta CDR3 regions were amplified from genomic DNA by means of the immunoSEQ Assay, a bias-controlled multiplex PCR. The original pipeline was this. Nucleated cell counts per sample were estimated from amplification of reference gene primers within the assay. To quantify the absolute abundance of each unique TCRbeta CDR3 rearrangement, sequence reads were collapsed and filtered. For each sample, productive Simpson clonality was calculated by taking the square root of Simpson's diversity index across productive rearrangements. TCRdb re-hosts the immuneACCESS table, in-frame sequences only. Its copies lack some clones; in the studies checked, an unresolved V gene accounts for under half of them, and the cause for the rest is not known. That table supplies the V and J calls and clone size; D and trimming were determined from the DNA. The sample includes around 300,000 clones, with about 87% observed a single time. Jointly, the top ten make up 1.5% to 2% of the sample.

This sample was included in a study of blood T cell repertoires in COVID-19 (TCRdb year 2020). Background on the whole study: The collaborator samples originated in the United States, Italy and Spain and spanned the acute and convalescent phases of COVID-19. The material from the prospective study consisted of cDNA or gDNA derived from T cells, B-cell-depleted T cells, or PBMCs. Subjects who had been exposed to COVID-19, were actively infected with it, or had recovered from it provided the deeply sampled blood TCRbeta repertoires that made up the dataset. The repertoires were released in a freely available public database meant as a resource for research on the immune response to SARS-CoV-2. The samples were drawn from the first 160 participants of the ongoing ImmuneRACE study and from 950 to 1,500 subjects provided by 6 global collaborators. The sample metadata nearly always contained a de-identified subject ID, COVID-19 status, age in years and sex. Where HLA class I and class II types were available, the types were taken from metadata supplied by the sample provider, not from assay-based typing. Results the study describes overall, beyond this receptor: The amount of clinical and demographic metadata varied by source and participant and was provided uncurated.

V is reduced by 7 bases and J by 4 bases, leaving a spacing of 16 bases between them. CDR1 is given as SNHLY and CDR2 as FYNNEI, both from the germline V gene. CDR3 length: 14 amino acids, cysteine to phenylalanine. The read is trimmed to its CDR3 DNA, 42 bases read in frame from base 1. In Seattle, one collaborating source enrolled patients while the infection was active and tracked those patients longitudinally over the course of disease. Collaborating institutions collected whole blood in K2EDTA tubes following their own protocols. For TCRbeta analysis, collaborators shipped samples in one of three forms: frozen whole blood, isolated PBMCs, or DNA extracted from either of those sample types.

The clonotype comes from a woman between 25 and 40 years old with COVID-19, enrolled during active disease. In this chain, TRBV2 is recombined with TRBJ2-5; tentative D gene TRBD1, with 6 bases matching. Sequencing was done on a sample of peripheral blood. The DNA sequence is given as TGTGCCAGCAAAGGACAGATACGGCTAGAGACCCAGTACTTC. This gives the protein CASKGQIRLETQYF.